The 28 T cell receptor beta chains reported below all come from one sample, sequenced in a study of post-analysis software for immune sequencing data. No antigen has been assigned to these receptors. The library was made from cDNA and included unique molecular identifiers. TCRdb reprocessed the PCR reads via MiXCR and lists one record per CDR3 protein. The sample contains hundreds of thousands of distinct CDR3 sequences, over 45% of which appear only once. The study, taken as a whole, reports: When patients were compared with controls, a handful of TRBV segments were more frequent, TRBV5-6, TRBV5-1 and TRBV20-1 among them.

Sample: blood. These TCRs come from a girl aged 2 to 10 with multiple sclerosis.

The chain employs TRBV20-1 and TRBJ2-5; 7 nucleotides agree with TRBD2. CDR1 and CDR2 from the germline V gene are DFQATT and SNEGSKA (reference sequence). With 6 bases clipped from V and 2 bases from J, the junction kept 9 bases outside the gene matches. This CDR3 spans 14 amino acids. The CDR3 protein is CSAPGGTAQETQYF. CDR3 nucleotides: TGCAGTGCCCCCGGGGGGACTGCACAAGAGACCCAGTACTTC.

The gene calls are TRBV24-1 and TRBJ2-5, with 8 bases matching TRBD1. Germline CDR1 KGHDR, CDR2 SFDVKD. V lost 5 bases and J lost 4; bases outside the gene matches: 11. The CDR3 runs 16 residues. In DNA form, the CDR3 reads TGTGCCACCAGTGCCTATTCAGACAGGGGTGGAGAGACCCAGTACTTC. Its translation: CATSAYSDRGGETQYF.

This clonotype came up a few times. The rearrangement uses TRBV12-3 or TRBV12-4 and TRBJ1-2; D might be TRBD1 (6 bases). This CDR3 comprises 12 residues. V lost 5 bases and J 8 bases, leaving 12 bases between the germline ends. Written as DNA, the CDR3 is TGTGCCAGCAGTGCCCACAGGGACGGCTACACCTTC. Residues: CASSAHRDGYTF.

The chain couples TRBV29-1 to TRBJ1-1; weak D call: TRBD1 (5 bases). This CDR3 region has 13 residues. CDR1 is SQVTM, CDR2 ANQGSEA, per germline. V was clipped by 0 bases and J by 4 bases, with 9 bases between them. CDR3 nucleotides: TGCAGCGTTGAAGATCGAAGGGGCACTGAAGCTTTCTTT. It codes for CSVEDRRGTEAFF.

CDR3: CASSQGSTSGSSYEQYF. The DNA of the CDR3 is TGCGCCAGCAGCCAAGGCTCGACTAGCGGGAGCTCCTACGAGCAGTACTTC. The chain links TRBV4-1 to TRBJ2-7; 12 bases are shared with TRBD2. The CDR3 has 17 amino acids. Unmatched junction bases numbered 4, after V lost 1 base and J lost 0 bases. Germline CDR1 is MGHRA and CDR2 is YSYEKL.

The sample holds one count of this clonotype. V gene TRBV20-1 combines with J gene TRBJ2-7, with 11 bases identical to TRBD2. Trimming removed 4 bases from V and 1 base from J; junction bases left unmatched: 6. Germline CDR1 DFQATT, CDR2 SNEGSKA (reference sequence). The CDR3 is 15 residues long. In DNA, the CDR3 is TGCAGTGCTACAACTAGCGGGAGTAAGTCCTACGAGCAGTACTTC. Protein: CSATTSGSKSYEQYF.

The sample holds a few counts of this clonotype. The chain links TRBV12-3 or TRBV12-4 to TRBJ1-1; D remains ambiguous. V lost 3 bases, J lost 1 base, and 6 bases lay in between. CDR3 length: 13 amino acids. Here the CDR3 DNA reads TGTGCCAGCAGTTTCGTGGGGAACACTGAAGCTTTCTTT. Translated, it gives CASSFVGNTEAFF.

About this clonotype: The junction departs from the called germline gene at one end, perhaps through a read error. The rearrangement joins TRBV12-3 or TRBV12-4 to TRBJ2-3, with 11 bases that match TRBD2. The CDR3 is 14 amino acids. CDR3 in amino acids: CASNLAGGENTQYF. As DNA, the CDR3 is TGTGCCAGCAATTTAGCGGGAGGGGAGAATACGCAGTATTTT.

The chain employs TRBV2 and TRBJ2-7, with 7 bases aligning to TRBD1. CDR1 and CDR2 from the germline V gene are SNHLY and FYNNEI. The CDR3 covers 13 residues. V trimming: 5 bases; J trimming: 7 bases; junction bases outside the gene matches: 8. The CDR3 sequence: CASSFPDRLEQYF. The CDR3, as DNA: TGTGCCAGCAGTTTCCCGGACAGGCTGGAGCAGTACTTC. The variable domain in full, with the rest retrieved from reference TRBV2 and TRBJ2-7, is EPEVTQTPSHQVTQMGQEVILRCVPISNHLYFYWYRQILGQKVEFLVSFYNNEISEKSEIFDDQFSVERPDGSNFTLKIRSTKLEDSAMYFCASSFPDRLEQYFGPGTRLTVT.

In its sample, this clonotype was seen a few times. This rearrangement joins TRBV29-1 to TRBJ2-3; 9 bases are a match to TRBD2. CDR3 length: 16 amino acids. V trimming: 4 bases; J trimming: 5 bases; junction bases outside the gene matches: 13. Germline CDR1 is SQVTM and CDR2 is ANQGSEA. The CDR3 spells CSVVDALAGRGDTQYF. Here the CDR3 DNA reads TGCAGCGTTGTTGATGCGCTAGCGGGGAGGGGAGATACGCAGTATTTT.

The chain recombines TRBV6-6 with TRBJ1-6; TRBD1 might be the D (5 bases). V was cut by 5 bases and J by 9 bases, with 14 bases left in between. Germline V gene data show CDR1 as MNHNY and CDR2 as SVGAGI (reference sequence). The CDR3 runs to 14 residues. This chain's CDR3 is CASSASGGGSPLHF. The CDR3 DNA follows: TGTGCCAGCAGTGCTTCCGGGGGAGGTTCACCCCTCCACTTT.

This chain uses TRBV27 with TRBJ2-7, with TRBD1 matching 8 bases. CDR1 is MNHEY, CDR2 SMNVEV, per germline (reference sequence). The V segment lost 5 bases and the J segment 5 bases; nucleotides outside the gene matches: 11. The CDR3 extends over 15 amino acids. The DNA for the CDR3 is TGTGCCAGCAGTGGAATCTACAGGGGGGTCAACGAGCAGTACTTC. It codes for CASSGIYRGVNEQYF.

The chain is built from TRBV29-1 and TRBJ2-4; D is perhaps TRBD2 (5 bases). CDR1 and CDR2 (germline): SQVTM, ANQGSEA. This CDR3 spans 13 amino acids. V shed 2 bases and J shed 9 bases, with 14 bases lying between them. The CDR3 DNA reads TGCAGCGTTGAACCGCGCGAGGGATTCATTCAGTACTTC. It codes for CSVEPREGFIQYF.

The chain employs TRBV4-1 and TRBJ2-5; D is undetermined. Per germline, CDR1 MGHRA and CDR2 YSYEKL. V lost 1 base, J lost 1 base, and 10 bases lay in between. The CDR3 has 15 residues. DNA of the CDR3: TGCGCCAGCAGCCAAGTGGTACAGCCCCAAGAGACCCAGTACTTC. Translated, it gives CASSQVVQPQETQYF.

The chain employs TRBV4-3 and TRBJ2-5, with D possibly TRBD1 on 6 matching bases. Germline V gene data show CDR1 as LGHNA and CDR2 as YSLEER. The V and J ends lost 2 bases and 2 bases respectively, with 12 bases between them. This CDR3 comprises 15 residues. CDR3 nucleotides: TGCGCCAGCAGCCAAACGTACAGGGCTCAAGAGACCCAGTACTTC. Its protein product is CASSQTYRAQETQYF.

The table lists this clonotype with a few counts. The rearrangement joins TRBV7-9 to TRBJ2-1; 9 bases map to TRBD1. The CDR3 length is 16 residues. Germline loops: CDR1 SEHNR, CDR2 FQNEAQ (reference sequence). The trim removed 5 bases at V and 5 bases at J, leaving 10 bases unmatched. The CDR3 sequence: CASSQTGQGLNNEQFF. DNA of the CDR3: TGTGCCAGCAGCCAGACGGGACAGGGTCTCAACAATGAGCAGTTCTTC.

The rearrangement links TRBV12-3 or TRBV12-4 to TRBJ1-1, with D unclear. V lost 7 bases and J lost 0, with 12 bases in between. The CDR3 loop spans 14 amino acids. The CDR3, as DNA: TGTGCCAGCACCAGAGACGGCCTGAACACTGAAGCTTTCTTT. It translates to CASTRDGLNTEAFF.

The chain uses TRBV20-1 and TRBJ2-1; tentatively, D is TRBD2 (5 bases). The CDR3 has 12 residues. Germline CDR1 DFQATT, CDR2 SNEGSKA (reference sequence). Trimming shortened V by 2 bases and J by 7 bases, and 9 bases separated the two germline ends. The CDR3 nucleotides read TGCAGTGCTAGATTAACGGGGAATGAGCAGTTCTTC. Its protein is CSARLTGNEQFF.

This clonotype was detected a few times. The rearrangement joins TRBV20-1 to TRBJ2-5, with TRBD1 matching 8 bases. This CDR3 is built from 14 residues. Looked up from germline, CDR1 is DFQATT and CDR2 is SNEGSKA (reference sequence). Germline trimming cut 6 bases from V and 11 bases from J; bases unmatched to any gene: 17. In DNA form, the CDR3 reads TGCAGTGCCCTAGGACAGGGCAATTCGGGAGAGCAGTACTTC. Protein: CSALGQGNSGEQYF.

The V and J genes are TRBV14 and TRBJ1-1, with D uncertain. With 1 base removed from V and 10 bases from J, the gap between germline ends came to 10 bases. CDR1 and CDR2 from the germline V gene are SGHDN and FVKESK. The CDR3 runs 12 residues. CDR3: CASSQAGRRAFF. The CDR3 DNA follows: TGTGCCAGCAGCCAAGCTGGGAGGCGAGCTTTCTTT.

This clonotype was observed a few times. This rearrangement joins TRBV5-6 to TRBJ2-4; a possible D gene is TRBD2 (6 bases). Germline CDR1 reads SGHDT; CDR2 reads YYEEEE. The CDR3 covers 14 residues. V lost 2 bases and J lost 1, with 7 bases in between. This CDR3 reads CASSFRGAKNIQYF. Here the CDR3 DNA reads TGTGCCAGCAGCTTCCGGGGGGCCAAAAACATTCAGTACTTC.

V is TRBV12-3 or TRBV12-4 and J is TRBJ2-5; 7 positions agree with TRBD2. Judging by the DNA end, TRBJ2-7 fits better; the J call may be wrong. This CDR3 has 15 residues. The CDR3 region is CASSPRGAGHYEQYF. The DNA of the CDR3 is TGTGCCAGCAGTCCCCGAGGAGCGGGGCACTACGAGCAGTACTTC.

The chain uses TRBV5-1 and TRBJ2-6; tentatively, D is TRBD1 (6 bases). With 2 bases removed from V and 5 bases from J, the gap between germline ends came to 11 bases. CDR1 and CDR2 from the germline V gene are SGHRS and YFSETQ. The CDR3 spans 15 residues. The CDR3 nucleotides are TGCGCCAGCAGCTTAACAGGGCCGAGGGCCAACGTCCTGACTTTC. It yields the protein CASSLTGPRANVLTF.

The rearrangement uses TRBV20-1 and TRBJ2-5; 11 bases align to TRBD2. The CDR3 spans 14 residues. Germline V CDR1 and CDR2: DFQATT, SNEGSKA (reference sequence). With 6 bases clipped from V and 5 bases from J, the junction kept 8 bases outside the gene matches. Here the CDR3 reads CSARLAGRVETQYF. In DNA form, the CDR3 reads TGCAGTGCCAGACTAGCGGGACGGGTGGAGACCCAGTACTTC.

V gene TRBV11-2 combines with J gene TRBJ1-2; TRBD1 aligns across 8 bases. V was clipped by 4 bases and J by 2 bases; unmatched bases: 9. CDR3 length equals 16 residues. In germline, CDR1 is SGHAT, CDR2 FQNNGV. The CDR3 region has the DNA TGTGCCAGCAGCTCCTCCGTGGGGACAGGCAACTATGGCTACACCTTC. Its protein product is CASSSSVGTGNYGYTF.

This clonotype was recorded only once. The chain employs TRBV9 and TRBJ2-7; possibly TRBD2 for D (5 bases). Germline assignment: CDR1 SGDLS and CDR2 YYNGEE. This CDR3 has 14 amino acids. V lost 4 bases and J 0 bases, leaving 11 bases between the germline ends. The CDR3 loop reads CASSSGLFSYEQYF. The CDR3 DNA reads TGTGCCAGCAGCTCTGGACTCTTCTCCTACGAGCAGTACTTC. The whole variable domain, remainder taken from reference TRBV9 and TRBJ2-7, is DSGVTQTPKHLITATGQRVTLRCSPRSGDLSVYWYQQSLDQGLQFLIQYYNGEERAKGNILERFSAQQFPDLHSELNLSSLELGDSALYFCASSSGLFSYEQYFGPGTRLTVT.

This clonotype has just a few counts. The chain recombines TRBV29-1 with TRBJ2-5; 10 bases are shared with TRBD2. Germline V gene data show CDR1 as SQVTM and CDR2 as ANQGSEA. The CDR3 consists of 13 residues. V was pared by 5 bases and J by 5 bases, with 5 bases of the junction left unmatched. The CDR3 DNA is TGCAGCGTTAAGCGGGGGGGCCCGGAGACCCAGTACTTC. Its protein product is CSVKRGGPETQYF. Supplemented by reference TRBV29-1 and TRBJ2-5, the full variable domain reads SAVISQKPSRDICQRGTSLTIQCQVDSQVTMMFWYRQQPGQSLTLIATANQGSEATYESGFVIDKFPISRPNLTFSTLTVSNMSPEDSSIYLCSVKRGGPETQYFGPGTRLLVL.

This clonotype was recorded once. The V gene is TRBV7-2, the J gene TRBJ1-6, with 8 bases aligning to TRBD1. CDR3 length equals 14 residues. Germline assignment: CDR1 SGHTA and CDR2 FQGNSA. V gave up 2 bases and J gave up 11 bases; unmatched junction bases: 5. CDR3 residues: CASSLIGQGTPLHF. CDR3 DNA sequence: TGTGCCAGCAGCTTAATCGGACAGGGTACACCCCTCCACTTT. The complete variable domain, with remaining parts taken from reference TRBV7-2 and TRBJ1-6, reads GAGVSQSPSNKVTEKGKDVELRCDPISGHTALYWYRQSLGQGLEFLIYFQGNSAPDKSGLPSDRFSAERTGGSVSTLTIQRTQQEDSAVYLCASSLIGQGTPLHFGNGTRLTVT.